Following are 19 T cell receptor beta chains from one sample sequenced in a study of PD-L1 blockade in urothelial cancer. The table came from immunoSEQ multiplex PCR; TCRdb's copy has only in-frame clones and leaves some out. Of roughly 100,000 clones in the sample, roughly 85% were seen once. The time point is: peripheral blood 6 weeks after treatment start. Specimen: PBMCs, collected around atezolizumab (anti-PD-L1) treatment. These receptors originate from a man between 65 and 85 years old with urothelial cancer.

V gene TRBV19 combines with J gene TRBJ1-6; D unclear. With 3 bases removed from V and 10 bases from J, the gap between germline ends came to 19 bases. Germline lookup yields CDR1 LNHDA and CDR2 SQIVND (reference sequence). The CDR3 runs 16 residues. CDR3 protein: CASSMVRGLAISPLHF. The CDR3 DNA is TGTGCCAGTAGTATGGTCCGGGGATTAGCAATATCACCCCTCCACTTT.

The chain uses TRBV29-1 and TRBJ2-2; 7 bases fit TRBD2. This CDR3 comprises 14 residues. Germline trimming cut 6 bases from V and 2 bases from J; bases unmatched to any gene: 6. Germline-derived CDR1 and CDR2 are SQVTM and ANQGSEA. CDR3 region: CSVGGISNTGELFF. DNA of the CDR3: TGCAGCGTGGGGGGGATTTCTAACACCGGGGAGCTGTTTTTT.

This rearrangement joins TRBV18 to TRBJ2-3, with 9 bases lining up with TRBD1. V trimming: 3 bases; J trimming: 3 bases; junction bases outside the gene matches: 4. Germline V gives CDR1 KGHSH, CDR2 LQKENI. The CDR3 consists of 15 residues. The CDR3 DNA sequence: TGTGCCAGCTCACCGGGACAGGGATTAACAGATACGCAGTATTTT. This encodes CASSPGQGLTDTQYF. Looking up the rest from reference TRBV18 and TRBJ2-3 gives the full variable domain: NAGVMQNPRHLVRRRGQEARLRCSPMKGHSHVYWYRQLPEEGLKFMVYLQKENIIDESGMPKERFSAEFPKEGPSILRIQQVVRGDSAAYFCASSPGQGLTDTQYFGPGTRLTVL.

The V gene is TRBV11-2, the J gene TRBJ1-1; D remains unclear. CDR1 and CDR2 from the germline V gene are SGHAT and FQNNGV. The CDR3 covers 17 residues. Trimming cost V 4 bases and J 8 bases, with 26 bases left between them. The CDR3, as DNA: TGTGCCAGCAGCTCCATCGAATCTGGACTCGTCGCGCCCGAAGCTTTCTTT. It specifies CASSSIESGLVAPEAFF. Full variable domain (rest looked up from reference TRBV11-2 and TRBJ1-1): EAGVAQSPRYKIIEKRQSVAFWCNPISGHATLYWYQQILGQGPKLLIQFQNNGVVDDSQLPKDRFSAERLKGVDSTLKIQPAKLEDSAVYLCASSSIESGLVAPEAFFGQGTRLTVV.

The V and J genes are TRBV18 and TRBJ2-7; the match to TRBD2 covers 12 bases. Per germline, CDR1 KGHSH and CDR2 LQKENI. Germline trimming cut 3 bases from V and 4 bases from J; bases unmatched to any gene: 4. The CDR3 spans 15 residues. CDR3 loop: CASSPLAGGMYEQYF. The CDR3 DNA reads TGTGCCAGCTCACCTCTAGCGGGGGGGATGTACGAGCAGTACTTC. The whole variable domain, remainder taken from reference TRBV18 and TRBJ2-7, is NAGVMQNPRHLVRRRGQEARLRCSPMKGHSHVYWYRQLPEEGLKFMVYLQKENIIDESGMPKERFSAEFPKEGPSILRIQQVVRGDSAAYFCASSPLAGGMYEQYFGPGTRLTVT.

V is TRBV7-8 and J is TRBJ2-1; 10 bases are shared with TRBD2. The CDR3 has 15 amino acids. Germline values: CDR1 SGHVS, CDR2 FQNEAQ. V lost 5 bases and J lost 8; bases outside the gene matches: 9. CDR3 coding DNA: TGTGCCAGCAGCCCGTCTAGGACTAGCGGCCATGAGCAGTTCTTC. As protein: CASSPSRTSGHEQFF.

V is TRBV30 and J is TRBJ1-2; 7 bases map to TRBD1. The V gene's germline CDR1 is GTSNPN and CDR2 SVGIG (reference sequence). The ends lost 4 bases at V and 2 bases at J; junction bases unmatched: 4. This CDR3 contains 13 residues. CDR3 nucleotides: TGTGCCTGGATACAGACAGGGAACTATGGCTACACCTTC. It is translated as CAWIQTGNYGYTF.

This clone was counted only a few times. CDR3 amino acids: CASSQDIGSGEKLFF. DNA for the CDR3: TGTGCCAGCAGCCAAGATATCGGGTCGGGTGAAAAACTGTTTTTT. The chain is built from TRBV14 and TRBJ1-4; D gene uncertain. Germline CDR1 reads SGHDN; CDR2 reads FVKESK. The V and J ends lost 0 bases and 7 bases respectively, with 12 bases between them. This CDR3 contains 15 residues.

This clone came up a few times. V usage is TRBV29-1 and J usage is TRBJ2-7; 7 bases map to TRBD1. V shed 4 bases and J 3 bases; nucleotides not matched to a gene: 6. This CDR3 region has 13 residues. From germline, CDR1 is SQVTM and CDR2 ANQGSEA. The CDR3 loop is CSVADRALYEQYF. DNA for the CDR3: TGCAGCGTTGCTGACAGGGCCCTCTACGAGCAGTACTTC.

The genes are TRBV7-2 and TRBJ2-7, with 15 bases aligning to TRBD2. Germline assignment: CDR1 SGHTA and CDR2 FQGNSA. J gave up 6 bases and V 4 bases, and 4 bases lay outside the gene matches. The CDR3 runs 15 residues. The CDR3 DNA follows: TGTGCCAGCAGCTGGACTAGCGGGAGGGTTAGCGAGCAGTACTTC. As protein: CASSWTSGRVSEQYF.

The chain links TRBV14 to TRBJ2-7, with D tentatively TRBD1 (6 bases). CDR3 length: 16 amino acids. Germline assignment: CDR1 SGHDN and CDR2 FVKESK. V lost 0 bases to trimming and J lost 4 bases, with 16 bases between them. CDR3 protein: CASSQDSGDDSYEQYF. The DNA of the CDR3 is TGTGCCAGCAGCCAAGATTCAGGGGACGATTCTTACGAGCAGTACTTC.

This clone has more than one count but fewer than ten. J is TRBJ2-3 and V is TRBV9; 10 nucleotides agree with TRBD2. Germline V gives CDR1 SGDLS, CDR2 YYNGEE. The V and J ends lost 2 bases and 2 bases, in that order; junction bases with no gene match: 5. The CDR3 spans 16 residues. CDR3: CASSVVAGGNTDTQYF. The CDR3 DNA reads TGTGCCAGCAGCGTGGTAGCGGGGGGCAACACAGATACGCAGTATTTT. The variable domain in full, with the rest retrieved from reference TRBV9 and TRBJ2-3, is DSGVTQTPKHLITATGQRVTLRCSPRSGDLSVYWYQQSLDQGLQFLIQYYNGEERAKGNILERFSAQQFPDLHSELNLSSLELGDSALYFCASSVVAGGNTDTQYFGPGTRLTVL.

J is TRBJ2-2 and V is TRBV13, with D perhaps matching TRBD1 (6 bases). Germline V gene sequence: CDR1 PRHDT, CDR2 FYEKMQ (reference sequence). The CDR3 spans 14 residues. The V end was cut by 5 bases, the J end by 1 base, with 8 bases between. The CDR3 DNA follows: TGTGCCAGCAGCGGACAGTTGAACACCGGGGAGCTGTTTTTT. Translation gives CASSGQLNTGELFF.

The chain couples TRBV14 to TRBJ1-2; no reliable D call. CDR1 and CDR2 from the germline V gene are SGHDN and FVKESK. The CDR3 sequence is 13 residues long. V lost 4 bases and J 4 bases, leaving 10 bases between the germline ends. In DNA form, the CDR3 reads TGTGCCAGCAGCCCCGGGATCTCCTATGGCTACACCTTC. Residues: CASSPGISYGYTF. The whole variable domain, remainder taken from reference TRBV14 and TRBJ1-2, is EAGVTQFPSHSVIEKGQTVTLRCDPISGHDNLYWYRRVMGKEIKFLLHFVKESKQDESGMPNNRFLAERTGGTYSTLKVQPAELEDSGVYFCASSPGISYGYTFGSGTRLTVV.

The gene calls are TRBV2 and TRBJ2-1; D uncertain. The germline V gene encodes CDR1 SNHLY and CDR2 FYNNEI. The length of the CDR3 is 12 residues. Trimming took off 5 bases at V and 3 bases at J, with 5 bases between the two ends. CDR3 coding DNA: TGTGCCAGCAGTATATTCTACAATGAGCAGTTCTTC. This encodes CASSIFYNEQFF.

The gene calls are TRBV18 and TRBJ1-2, with 8 positions matching TRBD1. This CDR3 spans 16 amino acids. Germline trimming cut 3 bases from V and 0 bases from J; bases unmatched to any gene: 6. Germline V CDR1 and CDR2: KGHSH, LQKENI. The CDR3, as DNA: TGTGCCAGCTCACCTTTACAGGGGGAGGCTAACTATGGCTACACCTTC. Translated, it gives CASSPLQGEANYGYTF.

This clone was picked up a small number of times. The chain is built from TRBV19 and TRBJ1-6, with TRBD1 identical over 7 bases. V lost 5 bases, J lost 11 bases, and 18 bases stayed unmatched. From germline, CDR1 is LNHDA and CDR2 SQIVND (reference sequence). The CDR3 has 17 amino acids. The CDR3 DNA sequence: TGTGCCAGTAGTCCAGGGACAGTTATGGGACTAGGGCCACCCCTCCACTTT. Amino acid sequence: CASSPGTVMGLGPPLHF. Supplemented by reference TRBV19 and TRBJ1-6, the full variable domain reads DGGITQSPKYLFRKEGQNVTLSCEQNLNHDAMYWYRQDPGQGLRLIYYSQIVNDFQKGDIAEGYSVSREKKESFPLTVTSAQKNPTAFYLCASSPGTVMGLGPPLHFGNGTRLTVT.

DNA of the CDR3: TGTGCCAGCAGCTTAGCGGGAGGGGAAGATACGCAGTATTTT. Amino acids: CASSLAGGEDTQYF. The chain is built from TRBV7-9 and TRBJ2-3; the match to TRBD2 covers 7 bases. The junction had 2 bases not matched to a gene; V was cut back by 0 bases and J by 5 bases. Germline V gene sequence: CDR1 SEHNR, CDR2 FQNEAQ (reference sequence). This CDR3 spans 14 amino acids.

This clone was recorded only once. This chain connects TRBV7-2 to TRBJ1-5; D gene ambiguous. The CDR3 extends over 15 amino acids. Germline CDR1 reads SGHTA; CDR2 reads FQGNSA. V lost 2 bases and J 0 bases, leaving 8 bases between the germline ends. CDR3 bases: TGTGCCAGCAGCTTATTCTACCTTAGCAATCAGCCCCAGCATTTT. It yields the protein CASSLFYLSNQPQHF.